The rows below give T cell receptor beta chains drawn from one sample of a study of blood T cell repertoires in COVID-19. Some clones are missing from TCRdb's copy, which holds only in-frame ones; the method was immunoSEQ multiplex PCR. The table includes roughly 160,000 clones, about 87% detected once. The material sequenced was peripheral blood. The receptors were sampled from a man in his 60s with acute or convalescent COVID-19. CDR3s include the opening cysteine and the closing phenylalanine or tryptophan. A D gene is named only where the DNA matches it firmly. Expanded clones are given a class, and other clones once, few, many or no size at all.

clone_size | j_call | d_call | cdr3_length | v_call | cdr3_nt | cdr3_aa
- | TRBJ2-6 | - | 14 | TRBV19 | TGTGCCAGTAGGGGTGAGGCTGGGGCCAACGTCCTGACTTTC | CASRGEAGANVLTF
- | TRBJ1-1 | - | 14 | TRBV11-3 | TGTGCCAGCAGCTTAGGAGGGAAGAACACTGAAGCTTTCTTT | CASSLGGKNTEAFF
- | TRBJ2-2 | TRBD2 | 16 | TRBV11-2 | TGTGCCAGCAGCTACGGACTAGCGGGGGTCTCCGGGGAGCTGTTTTTT | CASSYGLAGVSGELFF
- | TRBJ1-1 | TRBD1 | 12 | TRBV29-1 | TGCAGCGGTGGGACAGGGGGGACTGAAGCTTTCTTT | CSGGTGGTEAFF
- | TRBJ1-1 | - | 14 | TRBV11-3 | TGTGCCAGCAGCGGCGGGGGAAAGAACACTGAAGCTTTCTTT | CASSGGGKNTEAFF
- | TRBJ1-1 | TRBD1 | 13 | TRBV30 | TGTGCCTGGTTCCCCAGGGGGCGAACTGAAGCTTTCTTT | CAWFPRGRTEAFF
- | TRBJ2-1 | TRBD1 | 14 | TRBV5-1 | TGCGCCAGCAGTGGACAGGGACCCCACAATGAGCAGTTCTTC | CASSGQGPHNEQFF
- | TRBJ2-1 | - | 14 | TRBV5-4 | TGTGCCAGCAGCCAGGAGGGGACGCACAATGAGCAGTTCTTC | CASSQEGTHNEQFF
- | TRBJ1-4 | TRBD1 | 14 | TRBV6-5 | TGTGCCAGCAACCCGGACAGGAGTAATGAAAAACTGTTTTTT | CASNPDRSNEKLFF
- | TRBJ2-1 | TRBD2 | 15 | TRBV7-3 | TGTGCCAGCAGCAAGACTAGCGGGTTTAGAGATGAGCAGTTCTTC | CASSKTSGFRDEQFF
- | TRBJ1-5 | - | 13 | TRBV19 | TGTGCCAGTAGTAGACAGATTAATCAGCCCCAGCATTTT | CASSRQINQPQHF
- | TRBJ2-3 | TRBD2 | 16 | TRBV6-1 | TGTGCCAGCAGTGAACCCTTAGCGGGGGGCCGGGATACGCAGTATTTT | CASSEPLAGGRDTQYF
- | TRBJ2-1 | TRBD2 | 15 | TRBV5-1 | TGCGCCAGCAGCTTGGCCGGGACTATCTCCAATGAGCAGTTCTTC | CASSLAGTISNEQFF
few | TRBJ1-2 | TRBD1 | 15 | TRBV7-9 | TGTGCCAGCAGCTTAGGGACAGGGGAGTACTATGGCTACACCTTC | CASSLGTGEYYGYTF
- | TRBJ2-2 | - | 14 | TRBV19 | TGTGCCAGTAGTATTGGGACTTTTACCGGGGAGCTGTTTTTT | CASSIGTFTGELFF
- | TRBJ1-4 | TRBD1 | 18 | TRBV30 | TGTGCCTGGAGTGTACGTGTCGGTTCGAACAGGGGAAATGAAAAACTGTTTTTT | CAWSVRVGSNRGNEKLFF
- | TRBJ2-7 | TRBD1 | 15 | TRBV11-2 | TGTGCCAGCAGCTTATCTGGGACAGTAGACTACGAGCAGTACTTC | CASSLSGTVDYEQYF
- | TRBJ2-7 | TRBD2 | 14 | TRBV4-1 | TGCGCCAGCAGCCCGCTAGCGGGAGACTACGAGCAGTACTTC | CASSPLAGDYEQYF
- | TRBJ1-2 | - | 14 | TRBV4-2 | TGTGCCAGCAGCCAAGAAACCAGTCGGGGAGGCTACACCTTC | CASSQETSRGGYTF
- | TRBJ1-2 | - | 19 | TRBV19 | TGTGCCAGTTCTTCGCGGAGCCACACGGGGGGCACCACCTACTATGGCTACACCTTC | CASSSRSHTGGTTYYGYTF
once | TRBJ1-2 | TRBD1 | 14 | TRBV5-1 | TGCGCCAGCCACTCCGGGACAGGCTATCGGGGCTACACCTTC | CASHSGTGYRGYTF
- | TRBJ2-1 | TRBD1 | 18 | TRBV5-5 | TGTGCCAGCAGCTTGTCCCCTCGTAGGGACAGCTCCTACAATGAGCAGTTCTTC | CASSLSPRRDSSYNEQFF
- | TRBJ1-5 | - | 16 | TRBV19 | TGTGCCAGTAGTTTTCAGGGAGGGCGTAGCAATCAGCCCCAGCATTTT | CASSFQGGRSNQPQHF
- | TRBJ1-1 | - | 16 | TRBV5-8 | TGTGCCAGCAGCTTGTTTGATCGGGTGTTGAACACTGAAGCTTTCTTT | CASSLFDRVLNTEAFF
- | TRBJ2-2 | TRBD1 | 15 | TRBV4-2 | TGTGCCAGCAGCCGCGGACAGGCTCCCACCGGGGAGCTGTTTTTT | CASSRGQAPTGELFF
- | TRBJ2-5 | TRBD2 | 16 | TRBV11-1 | TGTGCCAGCAGCTTAGGGACTAGCGGGGAACAAGAGACCCAGTACTTC | CASSLGTSGEQETQYF
- | TRBJ2-2 | TRBD2 | 15 | TRBV19 | TGTGCCAGTAAGGGAGGGCCGGCGTACACCGGGGAGCTGTTTTTT | CASKGGPAYTGELFF
- | TRBJ1-5 | - | 13 | TRBV12-3/TRBV12-4 | TGTGCCAGCAGTTTTGATAGCACCTTGCCCCAGCATTTT | CASSFDSTLPQHF
- | TRBJ2-2 | TRBD1 | 13 | TRBV24-1 | TGTGCCACCAGTGGACAGGGGTACAGGGAGCTGTTTTTT | CATSGQGYRELFF
- | TRBJ2-5 | TRBD1 | 13 | TRBV18 | TGTGCCAGCTCACCCGGGACAGAGGAGACCCAGTACTTC | CASSPGTEETQYF
few | TRBJ2-5 | - | 12 | TRBV14 | TGTGCCAGCAGCGCGGGCAGGGAGACCCAGTACTTC | CASSAGRETQYF
- | TRBJ1-1 | - | 13 | TRBV19 | TGTGCCAGTAGTATAGTAGGGGTCACTGAAGCTTTCTTT | CASSIVGVTEAFF
- | TRBJ1-3 | TRBD1 | 14 | TRBV5-1 | TGCGCCAGCAGCGGGACAGGTTCTGGAAACACCATATATTTT | CASSGTGSGNTIYF
- | TRBJ1-2 | TRBD1 | 14 | TRBV25-1 | TGTGCCAGCAGTGACCGGGACAGGGTAGATGGCTACACCTTC | CASSDRDRVDGYTF
- | TRBJ2-1 | - | 15 | TRBV19 | TGTGCCAGTAGTATGGGCGAGAGCTCCTACAATGAGCAGTTCTTC | CASSMGESSYNEQFF
- | TRBJ1-6 | - | 11 | TRBV6-5 | TGTGCTACGGATAGGGGATCACCCCTCCACTTT | CATDRGSPLHF
- | TRBJ2-7 | TRBD1 | 14 | TRBV6-2/TRBV6-3 | TGTGCCAGCAGTACGCCAGGGACAGATGGCGAGCAGTACTTC | CASSTPGTDGEQYF
once | TRBJ2-7 | - | 14 | TRBV7-2 | TGTGCCAGCAGCTTAAGTGGCAGGGCGTCAGAGCAGTACTTC | CASSLSGRASEQYF
- | TRBJ2-1 | TRBD2 | 16 | TRBV5-4 | TGTGCCAGCAGCACATCGGGACTAGCGGGATTCTATGAGCAGTTCTTC | CASSTSGLAGFYEQFF
- | TRBJ1-2 | TRBD1 | 15 | TRBV7-8 | TGTGCCAGCAGCCCGACAGGGAACCCTAACTATGGCTACACCTTC | CASSPTGNPNYGYTF
- | TRBJ1-3 | - | 13 | TRBV9 | TGTGCCAGCAGCGGCAGCTCTGGAAACACCATATATTTT | CASSGSSGNTIYF
once | TRBJ1-1 | - | 12 | TRBV24-1 | TGTGCCACCAGTGACTGGACAGTACAAGCTTTCTTT | CATSDWTVQAFF
once | TRBJ2-2 | TRBD1 | 14 | TRBV24-1 | TGTGCCACCAGAACAGGGGATTACACCGGGGAGCTGTTTTTT | CATRTGDYTGELFF
- | TRBJ1-2 | - | 11 | TRBV6-2/TRBV6-3 | TGTGCCAGCAGCCCGGGCGGGCCCTTTCGCTTC | CASSPGGPFRF
few | TRBJ1-2 | - | 13 | TRBV6-1 | TGTGCCAGCAGTGAAGCGGGGGGCTATGGCTACACCTTC | CASSEAGGYGYTF
- | TRBJ1-1 | - | 16 | TRBV29-1 | TGCAGCGTTCTTCCTAATTCCACAGGGTTGAACACTGAAGCTTTCTTT | CSVLPNSTGLNTEAFF
- | TRBJ1-1 | TRBD1 | 14 | TRBV27 | TGTGCCAGCAGTCGGGGGACAGGGAACACTGAAGCTTTCTTT | CASSRGTGNTEAFF
- | TRBJ2-1 | TRBD2 | 15 | TRBV3-1/TRBV3-2 | TGTGCCAGCAGCCAACGGACTAGCGGCGCCAATGAGCAGTTCTTC | CASSQRTSGANEQFF
- | TRBJ1-2 | - | 15 | TRBV5-1 | TGCGCCAGCAGCTTTGGACAGATGCCTAACTATGGCTACACCTTC | CASSFGQMPNYGYTF
- | TRBJ2-7 | TRBD2 | 14 | TRBV19 | TGTGCCAGTAGAGGACTAGCGGGATCCTACGAGCAGTACTTC | CASRGLAGSYEQYF
- | TRBJ2-2 | TRBD1 | 16 | TRBV10-3 | TGTGCCATCGGGACGGACAGGGGGCAGGACACCGGGGAGCTGTTTTTT | CAIGTDRGQDTGELFF
few | TRBJ1-2 | TRBD1 | 15 | TRBV10-2 | TGCGCCAGCAGTCCCACCGGGACAGTTAGCTATGGCTACACCTTC | CASSPTGTVSYGYTF
- | TRBJ2-4 | - | 13 | TRBV2 | TGTGCCAGCAGCAGGGATCTCAAAAACATTCAGTACTTC | CASSRDLKNIQYF
- | TRBJ1-3 | - | 15 | TRBV6-5 | TGTGCCAGCACCATCAATGCAGGGGCTGGAAACACCATATATTTT | CASTINAGAGNTIYF
- | TRBJ1-4 | - | 12 | TRBV10-3 | TGTGCCATCGGACAGAATAATGAAAAACTGTTTTTT | CAIGQNNEKLFF